Below are 13 T cell receptor beta chains sequenced from a single sample in a study of blood T cell repertoires in COVID-19 (dated by TCRdb to the early 2020s). Library creation used the immunoSEQ multiplex PCR assay. The immuneACCESS repertoire file appears here via TCRdb, limited to in-frame rearrangements. These files lack a portion of the clones; in checked studies, under half of the deficit traces to unresolved V genes, and the cause of the others is not known. The table for this sample lists approximately 260,000 clones; over 80% of them were counted only once. The ten largest clones take up roughly 10% of the sample. The specimen was peripheral blood. The origin of the receptors is a woman between 65 and 79 years old with COVID-19, enrolled during active disease.

This CDR3 reads CASSQGWAGSNEKLFF. The CDR3 DNA is TGTGCCAGCAGCCAAGGCTGGGCAGGGTCTAATGAAAAACTGTTTTTT. V is TRBV3-1 (or the pseudogene TRBV3-2) and J is TRBJ1-4, with D perhaps TRBD1 (5 bases). Germline V gene data show CDR1 as LGHDT and CDR2 as YNNKEL (reference sequence). CDR3 size: 16 residues. V was cut by 1 base and J by 3 bases, with 12 bases left in between.

The chain is built from TRBV28 and TRBJ2-1, with TRBD2 matching 10 bases. The CDR3 covers 15 residues. CDR1 is MDHEN and CDR2 is SYDVKM in the germline V gene. V trimming: 6 bases; J trimming: 6 bases; junction bases outside the gene matches: 8. CDR3 in amino acids: CASSSLAGVINEQFF. In DNA form, the CDR3 reads TGTGCCAGCAGCTCGCTAGCGGGAGTTATCAATGAGCAGTTCTTC.

V gene TRBV10-3 combines with J gene TRBJ1-2; TRBD1 aligns across 7 bases. The CDR3 has 15 amino acids. Trimming cost V 5 bases and J 4 bases; bases outside gene matches: 10. Germline CDR1 reads ENHRY; CDR2 reads SYGVKD. The CDR3 bases are TGTGCCATCAGTTGGAGCCAGGGGGTGGGCTATGGCTACACCTTC. This encodes CAISWSQGVGYGYTF.

This chain connects TRBV2 to TRBJ2-7, with D possibly being TRBD1 (5 bases). V lost 7 bases and J 5 bases, leaving 18 bases between the germline ends. Germline V gives CDR1 SNHLY, CDR2 FYNNEI. This CDR3 has 14 amino acids. The CDR3 nucleotides read TGTGCCAGCACCGTCGGGCAGGGATTCGACGAGCAGTACTTC. Translated: CASTVGQGFDEQYF.

The V and J genes are TRBV3-1 (or the pseudogene TRBV3-2) and TRBJ2-3; 12 bases map to TRBD2. V was pared by 3 bases and J by 7 bases, with 17 bases of the junction left unmatched. CDR1 is LGHDT and CDR2 is YNNKEL in the germline V gene (reference sequence). The CDR3 has 19 residues. Written as DNA, the CDR3 is TGTGCCAGCAGCCATTCTAGCGGGAGGGCCAGGCTCCCGGGGAATACGCAGTATTTT. Its protein product is CASSHSSGRARLPGNTQYF.

The rearrangement uses TRBV29-1 and TRBJ2-2; D is perhaps TRBD2 (6 bases). Germline CDR1 SQVTM, CDR2 ANQGSEA. The V and J ends lost 5 bases and 4 bases respectively, with 11 bases between them. The CDR3 has 13 amino acids. CDR3 bases: TGCAGCGTTTCTCGGGACTTCACCGGGGAGCTGTTTTTT. It specifies CSVSRDFTGELFF.

The genes are TRBV6-6 and TRBJ1-5; TRBD1 matches at 8 bases. The CDR3 sequence is 14 residues long. CDR1 and CDR2 from the germline V gene are MNHNY and SVGAGI (reference sequence). J lost 6 bases, V lost 5 bases, and 6 bases had no gene match. CDR3 sequence (DNA): TGTGCCAGCAGTGGACAGGGTTCCCGTCAGCCCCAGCATTTT. It yields the protein CASSGQGSRQPQHF.

The chain links TRBV30 to TRBJ1-1; 9 bases agree with TRBD1. The ends lost 2 bases at V and 3 bases at J; junction bases unmatched: 4. The CDR3 consists of 14 residues. The germline V gene encodes CDR1 GTSNPN and CDR2 SVGIG (reference sequence). CDR3 protein: CAWSRRQGDTEAFF. The CDR3 coding sequence is TGTGCCTGGAGTAGAAGACAGGGGGACACTGAAGCTTTCTTT.

This chain links TRBV25-1 with TRBJ1-2, with D unclear. The CDR3 covers 13 residues. Germline V gene lookup returns CDR1 MGHDK and CDR2 SYGVNS. The V and J ends lost 3 bases and 6 bases respectively, with 11 bases between them. The CDR3 coding sequence is TGTGCCAGCAGTGATCCATGGAGGGATGGCTACACCTTC. Its protein is CASSDPWRDGYTF.

The genes are TRBV5-4 and TRBJ1-4; 8 nucleotides match TRBD1. This CDR3 contains 15 residues. The V segment lost 4 bases and the J segment 8 bases; nucleotides outside the gene matches: 10. Germline V CDR1 and CDR2: SGHNT, YYREEE (reference sequence). The CDR3 nucleotides are TGTGCCAGCAGCAATATTGACAGGGGACCGGAAAAACTGTTTTTT. It encodes CASSNIDRGPEKLFF.

This rearrangement joins TRBV11-3 to TRBJ2-3; D is undetermined. Germline V CDR1 and CDR2: SGHNT, YENEEA. V lost 4 bases and J 4 bases, leaving 12 bases between the germline ends. The CDR3 spans 14 residues. Written as DNA, the CDR3 is TGTGCCAGCAGCTCGCCGGAGTTCGCAGATACGCAGTATTTT. It is translated as CASSSPEFADTQYF. The entire variable domain, with the rest obtained from reference TRBV11-3 and TRBJ2-3, is as follows: EAGVVQSPRYKIIEKKQPVAFWCNPISGHNTLYWYLQNLGQGPELLIRYENEEAVDDSQLPKDRFSAERLKGVDSTLKIQPAELGDSAVYLCASSSPEFADTQYFGPGTRLTVL.

The chain couples TRBV10-3 to TRBJ2-5, with TRBD2 matching over 7 bases. Germline CDR1 reads ENHRY; CDR2 reads SYGVKD. This CDR3 is built from 14 residues. Trimming took 2 bases from V and 5 from J; bases not matched to a gene: 5. In nucleotides, the CDR3 is TGTGCCATCAGTGAGGCCCTGGGAGGGGAGACCCAGTACTTC. It translates to CAISEALGGETQYF.

The sample holds a few counts of this clone. V and J are TRBV4-1 and TRBJ1-4, with D unresolved. The CDR3 loop spans 14 amino acids. Germline V gene lookup returns CDR1 MGHRA and CDR2 YSYEKL. The ends were cut back, 6 bases at V and 0 bases at J, with 8 bases in the middle. In DNA, the CDR3 is TGCGCCAGCAGGAGGACTGCAACTAATGAAAAACTGTTTTTT. This codes for CASRRTATNEKLFF.